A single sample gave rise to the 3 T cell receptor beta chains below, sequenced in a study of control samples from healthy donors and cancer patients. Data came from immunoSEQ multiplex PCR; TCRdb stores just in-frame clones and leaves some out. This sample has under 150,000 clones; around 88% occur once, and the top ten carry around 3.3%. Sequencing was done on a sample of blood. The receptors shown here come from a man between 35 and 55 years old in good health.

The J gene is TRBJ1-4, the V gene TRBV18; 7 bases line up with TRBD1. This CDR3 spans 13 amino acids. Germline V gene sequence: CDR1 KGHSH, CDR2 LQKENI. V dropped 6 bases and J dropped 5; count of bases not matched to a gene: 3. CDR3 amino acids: CASSGTDNEKLFF. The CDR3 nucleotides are TGTGCCAGCTCCGGGACAGACAATGAAAAACTGTTTTTT. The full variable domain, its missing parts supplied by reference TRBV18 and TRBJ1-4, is NAGVMQNPRHLVRRRGQEARLRCSPMKGHSHVYWYRQLPEEGLKFMVYLQKENIIDESGMPKERFSAEFPKEGPSILRIQQVVRGDSAAYFCASSGTDNEKLFFGSGTQLSVL.

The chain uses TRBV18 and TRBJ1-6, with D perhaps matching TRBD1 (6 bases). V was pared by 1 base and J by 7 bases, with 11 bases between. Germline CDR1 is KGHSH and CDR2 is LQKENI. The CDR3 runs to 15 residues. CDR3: CASSPLLQGNSPLHF. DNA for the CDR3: TGTGCCAGCTCACCACTTCTACAGGGAAATTCACCCCTCCACTTT.

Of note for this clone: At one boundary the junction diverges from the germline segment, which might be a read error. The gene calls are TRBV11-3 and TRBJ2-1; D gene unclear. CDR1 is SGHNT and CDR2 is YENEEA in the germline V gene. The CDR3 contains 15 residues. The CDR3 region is CASSFVESSYNEQFF. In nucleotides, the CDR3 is TGTGCCAGCAGCTTCGTAGAGAGCTCCTACAATGAACAGTTCTTC.